The 21 T cell receptor beta chains below were found in one sample sequenced in a study of cytomegalovirus exposure and HLA in healthy donors (dated by TCRdb to the late 2010s). The library was made by the immunoSEQ multiplex PCR assay. The multiplex PCR relied on a mix of 60 forward primers for TCR Vbeta segments and 13 reverse primers for TCR Jbeta segments. What TCRdb holds here is the immuneACCESS table cut down to in-frame rearrangements. Part of the clones is not present; checked against another copy, under half of the missing clones reflect an unresolved V gene, and the others are unexplained. In this sample the table shows about 96,000 clones, around 79% of which occur a single time. The ten most abundant clones make up approximately 14% of the sample. Sequencing was carried out using PBMCs. Receptors originate from a woman between 70 and 85 years old in good health and CMV-seropositive.

The chain uses TRBV2 and TRBJ1-6, with a possible D match to TRBD1 (5 bases). This CDR3 is built from 12 residues. Germline V lookup: CDR1 SNHLY, CDR2 FYNNEI. V was pared by 6 bases and J by 5 bases, with 5 bases between. The CDR3 nucleotides read TGTGCCAGCAGACAGGATAATTCACCCCTCCACTTT. It is translated as CASRQDNSPLHF.

The V call is TRBV29-1, the J call TRBJ2-1; D is undetermined. Trimming took 2 bases from V and 11 from J, leaving 16 bases between them. The CDR3 has 13 residues. Germline V gene data show CDR1 as SQVTM and CDR2 as ANQGSEA. The CDR3 DNA reads TGCAGCGTTGAATATACAGTCCCTGGAAAGCAGTTCTTC. Its protein product is CSVEYTVPGKQFF.

V usage is TRBV29-1 and J usage is TRBJ2-7, with TRBD2 identical over 14 bases. Per germline, CDR1 SQVTM and CDR2 ANQGSEA. The junction had 11 bases not matched to a gene; V was cut back by 7 bases and J by 3 bases. The CDR3 is 16 amino acids. CDR3 bases: TGCAGCGCCACCGGACTAGCGGGAGGACTCCGCTACGAGCAGTACTTC. Protein sequence: CSATGLAGGLRYEQYF.

This clone was counted a few times. The V and J genes are TRBV14 and TRBJ2-5; tentatively, D is TRBD2 (7 bases). This CDR3 is 14 amino acids long. V was cut by 3 bases and J by 4 bases, with 12 bases left in between. Germline-derived CDR1 and CDR2 are SGHDN and FVKESK. The CDR3 DNA follows: TGTGCCAGCAGCCACCGGGGGGCCGGAGAGACCCAGTACTTC. It encodes CASSHRGAGETQYF. Based on the CDR3 plus reference TRBV14 and TRBJ2-5, the full variable domain is EAGVTQFPSHSVIEKGQTVTLRCDPISGHDNLYWYRRVMGKEIKFLLHFVKESKQDESGMPNNRFLAERTGGTYSTLKVQPAELEDSGVYFCASSHRGAGETQYFGPGTRLLVL.

The chain carries TRBV18 and TRBJ2-1; the match to TRBD2 covers 9 bases. Trimming cost V 0 bases and J 0 bases; bases outside gene matches: 12. Per the germline V gene, CDR1 is KGHSH and CDR2 is LQKENI. There are 20 residues in the CDR3. The CDR3 protein is CASSPPRGASGMYSYNEQFF. The CDR3 DNA reads as TGTGCCAGCTCACCACCGCGAGGAGCTAGCGGGATGTACTCCTACAATGAGCAGTTCTTC.

The genes are TRBV10-3 and TRBJ2-2; 8 bases line up with TRBD1. Germline lookup yields CDR1 ENHRY and CDR2 SYGVKD. V was pared by 7 bases and J by 3 bases, with 7 bases of the junction left unmatched. This CDR3 contains 15 residues. The CDR3, as DNA: TGTGCCATCAACGCTCGACAGGGGCACACCGGGGAGCTGTTTTTT. It yields the protein CAINARQGHTGELFF.

The rearrangement links TRBV10-3 to TRBJ1-5; no clear D gene. The CDR3 covers 12 residues. CDR1 is ENHRY and CDR2 is SYGVKD in the germline V gene. The V gene lost 0 bases and the J gene lost 7 bases, with 4 bases spanning the gap. For the CDR3, the DNA is TGTGCCATCAGTGAGTCGGGCCAGCCCCAGCATTTT. Translating gives CAISESGQPQHF.

The chain combines TRBV27 with TRBJ2-5; TRBD2 matches at 12 bases. This CDR3 is built from 17 residues. V shed 2 bases, J shed 3 bases, and the junction held 7 bases outside the gene matches. Germline V gene sequence: CDR1 MNHEY, CDR2 SMNVEV (reference sequence). CDR3 nucleotide sequence: TGTGCCAGCAGTTTAATGCTAGCGGGAGGGCCGGAAGAGACCCAGTACTTC. Residues: CASSLMLAGGPEETQYF.

Written as DNA, the CDR3 is TGTGCCAGCAGTTCCGGGACAGTCAATGAGCAGTTCTTC. This encodes CASSSGTVNEQFF. The chain couples TRBV2 to TRBJ2-1, with TRBD1 matching 7 bases. Trimming cost V 5 bases and J 6 bases; bases outside gene matches: 4. CDR1 is SNHLY, CDR2 FYNNEI, per germline. CDR3 size: 13 residues.

This clone occurred once. The V call is TRBV2, the J call TRBJ2-5; 10 positions agree with TRBD1. The J call is in doubt because the DNA end fits TRBJ2-7 better. This CDR3 contains 14 residues. The germline V gene encodes CDR1 SNHLY and CDR2 FYNNEI. The CDR3 bases are TGTGCCAGCAGACCCGGACAGGGGGGTTACGAGCAGTACTTC. Translated, it gives CASRPGQGGYEQYF.

The chain carries TRBV19 and TRBJ1-1; D may be TRBD1 (5 bases). The V end was cut by 8 bases, the J end by 0 bases, with 16 bases between. CDR1 and CDR2 from the germline V gene are LNHDA and SQIVND (reference sequence). The CDR3 runs 15 residues. DNA for the CDR3: TGTGCCAGTCGCCCAGGGTTTAACATGAACACTGAAGCTTTCTTT. Encoded protein: CASRPGFNMNTEAFF.

This clone was observed a few times. The rearrangement links TRBV7-6 to TRBJ1-1; possible D gene TRBD1, 5 bases. Trimming shortened V by 2 bases and J by 6 bases, and 7 bases separated the two germline ends. The CDR3 runs 12 residues. CDR1 and CDR2 from the germline V gene are SGHVS and FNYEAQ. Here the CDR3 DNA reads TGTGCCAGCAGCTTACAGGGCGCTGAAGCTTTCTTT. It specifies CASSLQGAEAFF.

This clone occurred a few times. This chain's CDR3 is CASSPFLSRPGSQIDEQFF. CDR3 nucleotides: TGTGCCAGCAGTCCGTTCCTCTCCAGGCCGGGGTCTCAAATCGATGAGCAGTTCTTC. The chain has TRBV2 and TRBJ2-1; D may be TRBD2 (5 bases). Germline lookup yields CDR1 SNHLY and CDR2 FYNNEI. CDR3 length equals 19 residues. V lost 5 bases and J lost 8, with 31 bases in between.

DNA for the CDR3: TGTGCCAGCAGTTCCGGGACAGGGAGGCGCAATCAGCCCCAGCATTTT. This codes for CASSSGTGRRNQPQHF. The rearrangement joins TRBV28 to TRBJ1-5, with TRBD1 identical over 9 bases. The CDR3 has 16 residues. Trimming cost V 4 bases and J 2 bases; bases outside gene matches: 6. Germline loops: CDR1 MDHEN, CDR2 SYDVKM.

A few counts support this clone. The chain uses TRBV11-3 and TRBJ2-7; D unclear. There are 15 residues in the CDR3. Germline V gene lookup returns CDR1 SGHNT and CDR2 YENEEA. The V end was cut by 5 bases, the J end by 3 bases, with 17 bases between. CDR3 region: CASSPTWAEIYEQYF. CDR3 bases: TGTGCCAGCAGCCCCACGTGGGCCGAGATCTACGAGCAGTACTTC.

The gene calls are TRBV27 and TRBJ2-2; possible D gene TRBD2, 6 bases. CDR1 and CDR2 from the germline V gene are MNHEY and SMNVEV (reference sequence). The V end was cut by 6 bases, the J end by 3 bases, with 8 bases between. The CDR3 consists of 13 residues. The CDR3 nucleotides read TGTGCCAGCAGACGGGGGTACACCGGGGAGCTGTTTTTT. Residues: CASRRGYTGELFF.

V is TRBV6-1 and J is TRBJ2-7, with 7 bases aligning to TRBD1. This CDR3 is built from 15 residues. V lost 5 bases and J lost 1; bases outside the gene matches: 8. Germline V gene lookup returns CDR1 MNHNS and CDR2 SASEGT. CDR3 region: CASSMTGSPSYEQYF. As DNA, the CDR3 is TGTGCCAGCAGTATGACAGGGAGCCCATCCTACGAGCAGTACTTC.

V gene TRBV5-7 combines with J gene TRBJ2-3; 7 bases are a match to TRBD1. TRBV5-7 is an ORF, with its function uncertain. The length of the CDR3 is 15 residues. J lost 6 bases, V lost 4 bases, and 11 bases had no gene match. CDR3 DNA sequence: TGTGCCAGCAGCAGAGGGCGGACAGGACCCGATACGCAGTATTTT. This sequence encodes CASSRGRTGPDTQYF.

The rearrangement links TRBV28 to TRBJ2-5; 15 bases fit TRBD2. V was pared by 6 bases and J by 6 bases, with 2 bases of the junction left unmatched. This CDR3 is built from 14 residues. Germline lookup yields CDR1 MDHEN and CDR2 SYDVKM. The CDR3 DNA sequence: TGTGCCAGCAGAGGGACTAGCGGGGGGAAGACCCAGTACTTC. It is translated as CASRGTSGGKTQYF.

CDR3 sequence: CASRLRQGSGNTIYF. In nucleotides, the CDR3 is TGTGCCAGCAGACTAAGACAGGGATCTGGAAACACCATATATTTT. This chain joins TRBV27 and TRBJ1-3; 7 bases are a match to TRBD1. With 6 bases clipped from V and 1 base from J, the junction kept 6 bases outside the gene matches. This CDR3 has 15 residues. Per the germline V gene, CDR1 is MNHEY and CDR2 is SMNVEV (reference sequence).

Regarding this clone: One junction end does not reproduce the germline sequence, and a read error may be involved. The rearrangement uses TRBV7-9 and TRBJ2-7, with a possible D match to TRBD2 (5 bases). The germline CDR1 and CDR2 sequences are SEHNR and FQNEAQ (reference sequence). CDR3 length: 16 residues. For the CDR3, the DNA is TGTTCCAGCAGCCCGAGCGGTGTGGTGTTCTCCTACGAGCAGTACTTC. As protein: CSSSPSGVVFSYEQYF.